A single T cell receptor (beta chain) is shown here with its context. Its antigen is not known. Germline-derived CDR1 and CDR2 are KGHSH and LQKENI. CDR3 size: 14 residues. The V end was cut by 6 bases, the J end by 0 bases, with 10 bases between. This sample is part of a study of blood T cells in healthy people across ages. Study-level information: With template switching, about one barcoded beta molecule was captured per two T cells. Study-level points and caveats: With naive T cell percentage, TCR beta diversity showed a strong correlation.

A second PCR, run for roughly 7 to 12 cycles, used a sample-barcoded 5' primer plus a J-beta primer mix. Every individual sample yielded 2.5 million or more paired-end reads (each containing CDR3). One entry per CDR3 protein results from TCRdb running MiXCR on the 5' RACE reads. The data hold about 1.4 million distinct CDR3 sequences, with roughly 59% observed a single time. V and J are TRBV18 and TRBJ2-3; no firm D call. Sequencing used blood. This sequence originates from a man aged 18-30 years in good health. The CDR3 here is CASSGDPSTDTQYF. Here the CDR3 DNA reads TGTGCCAGCTCGGGCGACCCTAGCACAGATACGCAGTATTTT.